One sample yielded the 30 T cell receptor beta chains listed below, sequenced in a study of monozygotic twins with inflammatory bowel disease. TCRdb reworked the 5' RACE reads into one entry per CDR3 protein, no DNA. The sample table includes approximately 330,000 distinct CDR3 sequences. The sample consisted of blood. The receptors here all came from a human donor with ulcerative colitis or Crohn's disease, or a healthy co-twin of an affected twin (not recorded which).

This CDR3 reads CASRLHRNTEAFF. The chain combines TRBV28 with TRBJ1-1. The CDR3 runs 13 residues. CDR1 and CDR2 from the germline V gene are MDHEN and SYDVKM. The full variable domain, its missing parts supplied by reference TRBV28 and TRBJ1-1, is DVKVTQSSRYLVKRTGEKVFLECVQDMDHENMFWYRQDPGLGLRLIYFSYDVKMKEKGDIPEGYSVSREKKERFSLILESASTNQTSMYLCASRLHRNTEAFFGQGTRLTVV.

This sequence joins TRBV6-2 or TRBV6-3 and TRBJ2-7; TCRdb indicates TRBD2, and absent DNA this call remains unverified. The germline V gene has CDR1 MNHEY and CDR2 SVGEGT. This CDR3 contains 17 residues. Here the CDR3 reads CASSYSLVSGVSYEQYF.

This chain joins TRBV5-1 and TRBJ2-6; no DNA is available, so the TRBD1 call from TCRdb remains unchecked. Germline values: CDR1 SGHRS, CDR2 YFSETQ. This CDR3 is built from 18 residues. The CDR3: CASSTGQLVLSGANVLTF.

The chain is built from TRBV29-1 and TRBJ1-3; the TCRdb call, TRBD1, lacks DNA for checking. The V gene's germline CDR1 is SQVTM and CDR2 ANQGSEA. The CDR3 loop spans 13 amino acids. CDR3 amino acids: CSGQAAYGNTIYF.

The rearrangement uses TRBV20-1 and TRBJ1-3; without DNA, the TCRdb call of TRBD1 cannot be checked. The germline gives CDR1 DFQATT, CDR2 SNEGSKA (reference sequence). The CDR3 totals 15 residues. This CDR3 is CSASVPRGSGNTIYF.

The CDR3 here is CATSELGSSYNEQFF. The V call is TRBV24-1, the J call TRBJ2-1. CDR3 size: 15 residues. The V gene's germline CDR1 is KGHDR and CDR2 SFDVKD.

The chain couples TRBV7-2 to TRBJ2-7. This CDR3 region has 12 residues. Germline lookup yields CDR1 SGHTA and CDR2 FQGNSA. CDR3 amino acids: CASSPSRYEQYF.

The chain joins TRBV5-1 to TRBJ2-5; TCRdb returns TRBD1, unconfirmable since there is no DNA. The length of the CDR3 is 14 residues. Germline CDR1 reads SGHRS; CDR2 reads YFSETQ. CDR3 in amino acids: CASSLGTGRETQYF.

V usage is TRBV29-1 and J usage is TRBJ2-2; the D call from TCRdb, TRBD2, cannot be confirmed without DNA. This CDR3 is built from 13 residues. Germline-derived CDR1 and CDR2 are SQVTM and ANQGSEA. CDR3 loop: CSVGVAGAVKLFF.

The rearrangement joins TRBV6-5 to TRBJ1-4. The CDR3 consists of 16 residues. Germline CDR1 and CDR2: MNHEY and SVGAGI. Here the CDR3 reads CASSSAAGATNEKLFF.

The chain combines TRBV18 with TRBJ1-1; TCRdb calls TRBD1, which cannot be checked without DNA. Germline CDR1 is KGHSH and CDR2 is LQKENI. The CDR3 extends over 14 amino acids. The chain's CDR3 is CASSPGRWNTEAFF.

The chain employs TRBV5-1 and TRBJ2-1; the TCRdb call, TRBD2, lacks DNA for checking. There are 15 residues in the CDR3. Germline V CDR1 and CDR2: SGHRS, YFSETQ. The CDR3 spells CASSLGLAVTMKRFF.

CDR3 loop: CASSSGQEAGNTIYF. V is TRBV6-5 and J is TRBJ1-3; TCRdb reports TRBD1, a call that lacks DNA to check it against. There are 15 residues in the CDR3. From germline, CDR1 is MNHEY and CDR2 SVGAGI.

V is TRBV5-1 and J is TRBJ1-2; as DNA is missing, the TRBD1 call by TCRdb cannot be tested. The CDR3 is made up of 16 amino acids. Per the germline V gene, CDR1 is SGHRS and CDR2 is YFSETQ. CDR3 amino acids: CASSPGAADRVYGYTF.

The CDR3 region is CASSTTGIQGYTF. The chain joins TRBV2 to TRBJ1-2; TCRdb selects TRBD1, and the lack of DNA leaves this call unchecked. CDR1 and CDR2 from the germline V gene are SNHLY and FYNNEI. CDR3 length: 13 amino acids.

Here the CDR3 reads CSVGRYQGLLHEQFF. The chain links TRBV29-1 to TRBJ2-1; there is no DNA to check the TCRdb D call of TRBD1. Germline assignment: CDR1 SQVTM and CDR2 ANQGSEA. This CDR3 has 15 residues.

The rearrangement joins TRBV7-9 to TRBJ1-2. CDR3 length: 12 residues. CDR1 is SEHNR, CDR2 FQNEAQ, per germline (reference sequence). CDR3 sequence reads: CANQAYNYGYTF.

This rearrangement joins TRBV3-1 to TRBJ2-5; TCRdb picks TRBD1, but there is no DNA to check that call. From germline, CDR1 is LGHDT and CDR2 YNNKEL (reference sequence). The CDR3 is 14 amino acids. CDR3: CASNLQGRMETQYF.

The chain is built from TRBV20-1 and TRBJ2-5; TCRdb picks TRBD2, but there is no DNA to check that call. Germline V CDR1 and CDR2: DFQATT, SNEGSKA (reference sequence). This CDR3 spans 15 amino acids. CDR3 region: CSARDAGGRQETQYF.

The chain links TRBV5-1 to TRBJ2-7; TCRdb returns TRBD1, unconfirmable since there is no DNA. Germline assignment: CDR1 SGHRS and CDR2 YFSETQ. The CDR3 length is 15 residues. The CDR3 loop is CASSPEGRNSYEQYF.

The chain recombines TRBV28 with TRBJ2-7; TCRdb's D gene call, TRBD2, goes unchecked for lack of DNA. The germline CDR1 and CDR2 sequences are MDHEN and SYDVKM. This CDR3 is 14 amino acids long. CDR3 in amino acids: CASSDPGPSHEQYF.

The rearrangement uses TRBV20-1 and TRBJ1-5. The CDR3 runs to 14 residues. Germline V lookup: CDR1 DFQATT, CDR2 SNEGSKA (reference sequence). This chain's CDR3 is CSARAVEGHQPQHF.

The gene calls are TRBV15 and TRBJ1-2; TCRdb names TRBD1, which stays unverified in the absence of DNA. Germline assignment: CDR1 LNHNV and CDR2 YYDKDF (reference sequence). This CDR3 comprises 15 residues. CDR3 sequence reads: CATSREQGASYGYTF.

The genes are TRBV29-1 and TRBJ1-2; TCRdb reports TRBD1, a call that lacks DNA to check it against. Germline CDR1 and CDR2: SQVTM and ANQGSEA. The CDR3 sequence is 14 residues long. This CDR3 reads CSVPTPGTNYGYTF.

The genes are TRBV5-1 and TRBJ2-7. The CDR3 totals 13 residues. Germline V gene data show CDR1 as SGHRS and CDR2 as YFSETQ. This CDR3 is CASSPLTGNEQYF.

The chain joins TRBV7-2 to TRBJ2-2; TCRdb selects TRBD2, and the lack of DNA leaves this call unchecked. CDR1 and CDR2 from the germline V gene are SGHTA and FQGNSA. CDR3 length: 17 amino acids. The chain's CDR3 is CASSFPGLNINTGELFF.

The gene calls are TRBV24-1 and TRBJ2-7; the D call of TRBD1 rests on TCRdb alone, since no DNA is present to check it. CDR3 length equals 15 residues. CDR1 is KGHDR, CDR2 SFDVKD, per germline. CDR3 in amino acids: CATSDSRTGRDEQYF.

This sequence joins TRBV7-9 and TRBJ2-4. The CDR3 loop spans 12 amino acids. Germline V gene lookup returns CDR1 SEHNR and CDR2 FQNEAQ (reference sequence). CDR3 sequence: CASSPDHPIQYF.

The chain has TRBV20-1 and TRBJ1-5; TCRdb's D call of TRBD1 is untestable without DNA. Looked up from germline, CDR1 is DFQATT and CDR2 is SNEGSKA (reference sequence). CDR3 length: 13 residues. The CDR3 loop reads CSARPTVKQPQHF.

V and J are TRBV20-1 and TRBJ2-3; TCRdb designates TRBD1, a call that cannot be tested without DNA. Germline CDR1 DFQATT, CDR2 SNEGSKA (reference sequence). The CDR3 has 16 amino acids. The CDR3 protein is CSARDLAGAGTDTQYF.